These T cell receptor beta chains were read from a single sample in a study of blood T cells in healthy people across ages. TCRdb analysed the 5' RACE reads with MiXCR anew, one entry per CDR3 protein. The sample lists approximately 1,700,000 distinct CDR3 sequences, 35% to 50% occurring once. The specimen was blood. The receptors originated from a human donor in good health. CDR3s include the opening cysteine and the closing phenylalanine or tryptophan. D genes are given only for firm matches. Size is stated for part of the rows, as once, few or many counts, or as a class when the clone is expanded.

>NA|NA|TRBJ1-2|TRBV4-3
CASSQDWRAGFVSDYTF
TGCGCCAGCAGCCAAGATTGGAGGGCAGGGTTTGTATCTGACTACACCTTC
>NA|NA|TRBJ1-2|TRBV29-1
CSVALYGYTF
TGCAGCGTCGCCCTTTATGGCTACACCTTC
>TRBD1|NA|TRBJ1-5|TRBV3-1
CASSQTGAHQPQHF
TGTGCCAGCAGCCAGACAGGGGCACATCAGCCCCAGCATTTT
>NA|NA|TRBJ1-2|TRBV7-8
CASSLFYAGQYGYTF
TGTGCCAGCAGCTTATTTTACGCAGGGCAATATGGCTACACCTTC
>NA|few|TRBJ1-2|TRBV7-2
CASSSQGGANYGYGYTF
TGTGCCAGCAGCTCTCAGGGAGGGGCGAACTATGGCTATGGCTACACCTTC
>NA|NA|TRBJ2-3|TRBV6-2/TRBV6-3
CASSYTGLPSGDTQYF
TGTGCCAGCAGTTACACGGGACTCCCGTCGGGTGATACGCAGTATTTT
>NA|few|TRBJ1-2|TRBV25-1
CASRDTWGGYTF
TGTGCCAGCAGGGACACCTGGGGAGGCTACACCTTC
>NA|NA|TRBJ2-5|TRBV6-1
CASRILSKQETQYF
TGTGCCAGCAGGATCCTAAGTAAACAAGAGACCCAGTACTTC
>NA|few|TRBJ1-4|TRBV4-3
CASSQDWGGRGSFNEKLFF
TGCGCCAGCAGCCAAGACTGGGGTGGTAGGGGCAGCTTTAATGAAAAACTGTTTTTT
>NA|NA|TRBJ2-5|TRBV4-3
CASSQVFRTTETQYF
TGCGCCAGCAGCCAAGTCTTTAGGACTACAGAGACCCAGTACTTC
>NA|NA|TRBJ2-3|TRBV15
CATSRTQGGTQYF
TGTGCCACCAGCAGAACACAGGGAGGGACGCAGTATTTT
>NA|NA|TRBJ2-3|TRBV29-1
CSVEENTQYF
TGCAGCGTTGAGGAGAATACGCAGTATTTT
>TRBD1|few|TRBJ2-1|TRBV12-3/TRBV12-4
CASSLGWGTEYNEQFF
TGTGCCAGCAGTTTAGGGTGGGGGACAGAGTACAATGAGCAGTTCTTC
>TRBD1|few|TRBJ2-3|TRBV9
CASSSRQGYTDTQYF
TGTGCCAGCAGCTCTCGACAGGGGTACACAGATACGCAGTATTTT
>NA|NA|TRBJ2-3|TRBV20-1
CSARPRDSYTDTQYF
TGCAGTGCTAGACCCCGGGACTCCTACACAGATACGCAGTATTTT
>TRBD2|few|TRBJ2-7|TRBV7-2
CASSLTWTSATYEQYF
TGTGCCAGCAGCTTAACGTGGACTAGCGCTACATACGAGCAGTACTTC
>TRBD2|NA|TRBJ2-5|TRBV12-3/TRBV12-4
CASSLRGGGGPPGTQYF
TGTGCCAGCAGTTTAAGGGGAGGCGGGGGGCCTCCGGGGACCCAGTACTTC
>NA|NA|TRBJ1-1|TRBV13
CASSSGGDKGAFF
TGTGCCAGCAGCTCGGGGGGGGATAAAGGAGCTTTCTTT
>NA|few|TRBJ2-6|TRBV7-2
CASSIGAGMANVLTF
TGTGCCAGCAGCATTGGGGCAGGGATGGCCAACGTCCTGACTTTC
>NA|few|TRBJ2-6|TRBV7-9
CASSLWQGSSSGANVLTF
TGTGCCAGCAGCTTGTGGCAAGGGAGTAGTTCTGGGGCCAACGTCCTGACTTTC
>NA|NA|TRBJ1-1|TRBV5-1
CASMGSIGYEAFF
TGCGCCAGCATGGGAAGTATAGGGTACGAAGCTTTCTTT
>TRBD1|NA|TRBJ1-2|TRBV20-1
CSARDWRQGPLSGYTF
TGCAGTGCTAGAGATTGGAGACAGGGCCCGTTGTCCGGCTACACCTTC
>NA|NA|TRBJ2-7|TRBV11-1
CASSFQSGDVYEQYF
TGTGCCAGCAGCTTTCAGTCGGGCGACGTTTACGAGCAGTACTTC
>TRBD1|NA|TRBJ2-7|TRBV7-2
CASSPKGGQAYEQYF
TGTGCCAGCAGCCCCAAGGGGGGACAGGCCTACGAGCAGTACTTC
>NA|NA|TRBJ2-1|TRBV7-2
CASSLVVEPYNEQFF
TGTGCCAGCAGCTTAGTCGTCGAGCCCTACAATGAGCAGTTCTTC
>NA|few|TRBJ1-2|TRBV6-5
CASSYARVSGYTF
TGTGCCAGCAGTTATGCTCGGGTATCTGGCTACACCTTC
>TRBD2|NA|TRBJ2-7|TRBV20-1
CSASHTYLAGKAYEQYF
TGCAGTGCTAGCCACACGTACCTAGCGGGGAAGGCCTACGAGCAGTACTTC
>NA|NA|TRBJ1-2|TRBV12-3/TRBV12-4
CASSLVVVNYGYTF
TGTGCCAGCAGTTTAGTAGTAGTTAACTATGGCTACACCTTC
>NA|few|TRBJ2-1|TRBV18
CASSLALSREQFF
TGTGCCAGCTCCCTGGCGTTGTCGAGAGAGCAGTTCTTC